This T cell receptor (beta chain) originates from a study of CD8+ T cells in alopecia areata. The study, taken as a whole, reports: During tofacitinib treatment, many expanded lesional clones remained in scalp and blood.

As regards this clone: What it recognizes is unknown.

cDNA prepared by RNA extraction and subsequent reverse transcription served as the template for sequencing. Method: immunoSEQ multiplex PCR; TCRdb's copy keeps in-frame clones and lacks some. Seen here are hundreds of thousands of clones, about three fifths observed once, and the top ten hold roughly 0.88%. Treatment reported: oral pan-JAK inhibitor, 5-10 mg twice daily. CD4+ and CD8+ T cells were sorted from PBMCs stained for CD3, CD4 and CD8. The germline V gene encodes CDR1 SGHTA and CDR2 FQGTGA. V was pared by 0 bases and J by 11 bases, with 12 bases between. The CDR3 runs 13 residues. The sequenced sample was CD4+ T cells sorted from blood, obtained between weeks 51 and 52, from a patient treated with tofacitinib. This TCR was recovered from a human donor with alopecia areata. The genes are TRBV7-3 and TRBJ2-3, with a tentative D call TRBD1 (6 bases). The CDR3 reads CASSLTLGGQQYF. In DNA form, the CDR3 reads TGTGCCAGCAGCTTAACGTTAGGGGGACAGCAGTATTTT. The entire variable domain, with the rest obtained from reference TRBV7-3 and TRBJ2-3, is as follows: GAGVSQTPSNKVTEKGKYVELRCDPISGHTALYWYRQSLGQGPEFLIYFQGTGAADDSGLPNDRFFAVRPEGSVSTLKIQRTERGDSAVYLCASSLTLGGQQYFGPGTRLTVL.